Following are 29 T cell receptor beta chains from one sample sequenced in a study of vaccination and CD4 T cells after COVID-19. Their antigens are not known. Treatment described: roughly 11-day PBMC culture with coronavirus spike peptide pools or control peptides (ViraFEST assay). Cultured CD4+ T-cell DNA underwent Oncomine TCR Beta short-read sequencing. A single record per CDR3 protein comes from TCRdb applying MiXCR to the PCR reads. In the table there are about 4,200 distinct CDR3 sequences, around 50% of which are singletons. What was sequenced was CD4+ T cells from blood, cultured in vitro. All receptors derive from a human donor who had recovered from COVID-19.

This sequence joins TRBV12-5 and TRBJ2-5; 8 positions match TRBD1. This CDR3 is 19 amino acids long. Germline values: CDR1 LGHNT, CDR2 FRNRAP. Trimming cost V 0 bases and J 2 bases; bases outside gene matches: 14. CDR3 DNA: TGTGCTAGTGGTTTGGTACTTTTTGGACAGGGACGGGGGCAAGAGACCCAGTACTTC. It is translated as CASGLVLFGQGRGQETQYF.

The chain joins TRBV6-5 to TRBJ1-1; D ambiguous. With 0 bases removed from V and 0 bases from J, the gap between germline ends came to 17 bases. CDR3 size: 18 residues. Germline CDR1 MNHEY, CDR2 SVGAGI. The CDR3 spells CASSYSRLGRSLNTEAFF. The CDR3 DNA sequence: TGTGCCAGCAGTTACTCGAGGTTAGGGCGCAGCTTGAACACTGAAGCTTTCTTT.

This chain links TRBV15 with TRBJ1-4; 7 positions match TRBD1. CDR3 length: 15 residues. Germline trimming cut 3 bases from V and 5 bases from J; bases unmatched to any gene: 6. Germline CDR1 is LNHNV and CDR2 is YYDKDF (reference sequence). The CDR3 bases are TGTGCCACCAGCAGCACGGGACAGAGCAATGAAAAACTGTTTTTT. Translated: CATSSTGQSNEKLFF.

This clonotype has a handful of counts. The rearrangement links TRBV25-1 to TRBJ1-2; D is unresolved. The germline V gene encodes CDR1 MGHDK and CDR2 SYGVNS. This CDR3 region has 13 residues. With 5 bases removed from V and 6 bases from J, the gap between germline ends came to 13 bases. The CDR3 is CASSQISSDGYTF. The CDR3 DNA reads as TGTGCCAGCAGTCAGATTTCGTCGGATGGCTACACCTTC.

The chain has TRBV2 and TRBJ1-1, with a weak D call TRBD1 (6 bases). CDR1 is SNHLY, CDR2 FYNNEI, per germline. V was shortened by 4 bases and J by 6 bases, with 12 bases between the two germline ends. The CDR3 is made up of 13 amino acids. CDR3 nucleotides: TGTGCCAGCAGTGCAGGGGAGTGGGCTGAAGCTTTCTTT. Its translation: CASSAGEWAEAFF. Looking up the rest from reference TRBV2 and TRBJ1-1 gives the full variable domain: EPEVTQTPSHQVTQMGQEVILRCVPISNHLYFYWYRQILGQKVEFLVSFYNNEISEKSEIFDDQFSVERPDGSNFTLKIRSTKLEDSAMYFCASSAGEWAEAFFGQGTRLTVV.

This clonotype has a handful of counts. V usage is TRBV7-6 and J usage is TRBJ2-2; 7 bases are shared with TRBD1. J lost 7 bases, V lost 5 bases, and 4 bases had no gene match. The germline V gene encodes CDR1 SGHVS and CDR2 FNYEAQ. The CDR3 loop spans 13 amino acids. CDR3 coding DNA: TGTGCCAGCAGCCGGGGACAGCTCGGGGAGCTGTTTTTT. Translating gives CASSRGQLGELFF.

The V and J genes are TRBV7-2 and TRBJ1-2; 8 bases map to TRBD1. The V gene's germline CDR1 is SGHTA and CDR2 FQGNSA. The CDR3 covers 15 residues. With V trimmed by 2 bases and J by 7 bases, 9 bases remained unmatched. Here the CDR3 reads CASSLQQGANGGYTF. CDR3 nucleotide sequence: TGTGCCAGCAGCTTACAGCAGGGGGCGAATGGTGGCTACACCTTC.

The J gene is TRBJ2-3, the V gene TRBV6-5, with a tentative D call TRBD1 (6 bases). Germline CDR1 MNHEY, CDR2 SVGAGI. The V end lost 4 bases, the J end lost 2 bases, and 13 bases lay between the germline ends. The length of the CDR3 is 15 residues. In DNA, the CDR3 is TGTGCCAGCAGTTTCCGGGACACTTTCACAGATACGCAGTATTTT. Protein sequence: CASSFRDTFTDTQYF.

In this sample, this clonotype turned up a few times. The chain carries TRBV20-1 and TRBJ2-3; no clear D gene. Germline V CDR1 and CDR2: DFQATT, SNEGSKA (reference sequence). The length of the CDR3 is 15 residues. Deletions cut 3 bases from V and 1 base from J, with 14 bases between. CDR3 sequence (DNA): TGCAGTGCTAGTCTAGGTTTTGGGGGCACAGATACGCAGTATTTT. Translation gives CSASLGFGGTDTQYF.

By its share, this clonotype is medium-sized. The rearrangement joins TRBV6-1 to TRBJ1-4; no firm D call. In germline, CDR1 is MNHNS, CDR2 SASEGT. V lost 4 bases and J 7 bases, leaving 16 bases between the germline ends. The CDR3 is 15 amino acids. CDR3 region: CASSGGVQRTEKLFF. CDR3 nucleotides: TGTGCCAGCAGTGGCGGGGTTCAAAGGACTGAAAAACTGTTTTTT.

Within the sample, this clonotype is medium-sized (0.01 to 0.1%). V usage is TRBV18 and J usage is TRBJ1-1, with no clear D. This CDR3 contains 13 residues. The germline V gene encodes CDR1 KGHSH and CDR2 LQKENI. Trimming removed 3 bases from V and 0 bases from J, with 5 bases in between. CDR3 sequence: CASSPDLNTEAFF. The DNA of the CDR3 is TGTGCCAGCTCACCGGACTTGAACACTGAAGCTTTCTTT.

The chain carries TRBV7-9 and TRBJ2-3; D is possibly TRBD2 (6 bases). CDR1 is SEHNR and CDR2 is FQNEAQ in the germline V gene (reference sequence). This CDR3 is 14 amino acids long. V gave up 1 base and J gave up 6 bases, with 11 bases separating them. This chain's CDR3 is CASSLGDSRDTQYF. The DNA for the CDR3 is TGTGCCAGCAGCTTAGGGGACTCCCGGGATACGCAGTATTTT. The full variable domain, with the rest looked up from reference TRBV7-9 and TRBJ2-3, is DTGVSQNPRHKITKRGQNVTFRCDPISEHNRLYWYRQTLGQGPEFLTYFQNEAQLEKSRLLSDRFSAERPKGSFSTLEIQRTEQGDSAMYLCASSLGDSRDTQYFGPGTRLTVL.

About this clonotype: Since a much larger clone is just one base distant, this may be a read error. The gene calls are TRBV6-1 and TRBJ1-5; 8 bases agree with TRBD1. Per germline, CDR1 MNHNS and CDR2 SASEGT. The CDR3 loop spans 15 amino acids. CDR3 DNA: TGTGCCAGCAGTCGCCGGGACAGGCCCAATCAGTCCCAGCATTTT. Its protein is CASSRRDRPNQSQHF.

This sequence joins TRBV20-1 and TRBJ1-1, with unresolved D. V lost 5 bases and J lost 4, with 20 bases in between. This CDR3 contains 15 residues. Germline V CDR1 and CDR2: DFQATT, SNEGSKA (reference sequence). The DNA of the CDR3 is TGCAGTGCTTCCCAATACCCCGGACGGGGCACTGAAGCTTTCTTT. Translated: CSASQYPGRGTEAFF.

This chain connects TRBV12-3 or TRBV12-4 to TRBJ2-5; 9 bases agree with TRBD1. The CDR3 runs 14 residues. The trim removed 9 bases at V and 3 bases at J, leaving 8 bases unmatched. The CDR3 DNA follows: TGTGCCAGTTGGAGGGGGGACAGGGAAGAGACCCAGTACTTC. This encodes CASWRGDREETQYF.

CDR3 nucleotides: TGTGCCAGCAGCGAAGGGGGGTCCGAGCAGTACTTC. Its translation: CASSEGGSEQYF. The chain has TRBV27 and TRBJ2-7; D possibly matches TRBD1 or TRBD2 (6 bases each). V lost 6 bases, J lost 6 bases, and 12 bases lay in between. CDR3 size: 12 residues. The germline CDR1 and CDR2 sequences are MNHEY and SMNVEV (reference sequence).

This clonotype appeared once. The chain joins TRBV4-1 to TRBJ1-4; possible D gene TRBD1, 5 bases. This CDR3 contains 15 residues. Trimming took off 2 bases at V and 8 bases at J, with 15 bases between the two ends. Germline-derived CDR1 and CDR2 are MGHRA and YSYEKL. The CDR3 reads CASSQRVGDEEKLFF. CDR3 nucleotide sequence: TGCGCCAGCAGCCAACGGGTAGGGGATGAGGAAAAACTGTTTTTT.

The J gene is TRBJ1-6, the V gene TRBV12-5, with 8 bases aligning to TRBD1. This CDR3 comprises 15 residues. Germline values: CDR1 LGHNT, CDR2 FRNRAP. J was trimmed by 6 bases and V by 7 bases; bases with no gene match: 8. CDR3 bases: TGTGCTAGTGCCTTACGGACAGGGTTTAATTCACCCCTCCACTTT. Its translation: CASALRTGFNSPLHF.

The chain joins TRBV7-7 to TRBJ2-2, with D possibly TRBD2 on 5 matching bases. The CDR3 has 14 residues. The germline V gene encodes CDR1 SSHAT and CDR2 FNYEAQ (reference sequence). DNA for the CDR3: TGTGTTAGCAGCTTAGAGGGTGTCACCGGGGAGCTGTTTTTT. It encodes CVSSLEGVTGELFF.

This clonotype has more than one count but fewer than ten. The chain carries TRBV6-1 and TRBJ1-5, with TRBD1 as a possible D gene (5 bases). Germline V lookup: CDR1 MNHNS, CDR2 SASEGT. Trimming pared 6 bases from V and 8 bases from J, leaving 20 bases between. The CDR3 contains 15 residues. The CDR3 region is CASRIRDFGAEPQHF. DNA for the CDR3: TGTGCCAGCAGGATTCGGGACTTCGGGGCGGAGCCCCAGCATTTT.

The chain is built from TRBV28 and TRBJ1-1, with 7 bases identical to TRBD1. This CDR3 is built from 14 residues. In germline, CDR1 is MDHEN, CDR2 SYDVKM. V trimming: 8 bases; J trimming: 3 bases; junction bases outside the gene matches: 9. The CDR3 is CASYPGGLHTEAFF. CDR3 coding DNA: TGTGCCAGCTACCCAGGGGGTCTTCACACTGAAGCTTTCTTT.

The CDR3 bases are TGTGCCAGCAGTTACCAGCGGGATACTAATGAAAAACTGTTTTTT. Translating it yields CASSYQRDTNEKLFF. The chain couples TRBV6-5 to TRBJ1-4; D gene uncertain. Germline V lookup: CDR1 MNHEY, CDR2 SVGAGI. This CDR3 has 15 residues. The V end lost 2 bases, the J end lost 2 bases, and 9 bases lay between the germline ends.

This clonotype was seen more than once but under ten times. The chain combines TRBV2 with TRBJ1-5; 8 nucleotides line up with TRBD1. Trimming at V came to 6 bases and at J to 8 bases, leaving 18 bases not matched to a gene. Germline assignment: CDR1 SNHLY and CDR2 FYNNEI. This CDR3 comprises 17 residues. CDR3 protein: CASSGMWTGSRDEPQHF. As DNA, the CDR3 is TGTGCCAGCAGCGGAATGTGGACAGGGAGTAGAGATGAGCCCCAGCATTTT.

The rearrangement links TRBV6-1 to TRBJ2-1; the match to TRBD2 covers 9 bases. The CDR3 has 16 residues. Trimming cost V 2 bases and J 7 bases; bases outside gene matches: 9. Germline V gives CDR1 MNHNS, CDR2 SASEGT. CDR3 in amino acids: CASSERHLAGSNEQFF. The CDR3 nucleotides are TGTGCCAGCAGTGAAAGACACCTAGCGGGGAGTAATGAGCAGTTCTTC.

CDR3 nucleotides: TGTGCCTGGACGCCCGGACCGGGACATCATTACACCTTC. Translation gives CAWTPGPGHHYTF. V usage is TRBV30 and J usage is TRBJ1-2, with a tentative D call TRBD1 (6 bases). The germline V gene encodes CDR1 GTSNPN and CDR2 SVGIG (reference sequence). V shed 4 bases and J shed 11 bases, with 20 bases lying between them. This CDR3 is 13 amino acids long.

The chain employs TRBV30 and TRBJ1-6; D unclear. This CDR3 has 11 residues. Germline values: CDR1 GTSNPN, CDR2 SVGIG (reference sequence). V gave up 0 bases and J gave up 7 bases, with 1 base separating them. The DNA of the CDR3 is TGTGCCTGGAGTGTCAATTCACCCCTCCACTTT. It yields the protein CAWSVNSPLHF.

This clonotype was seen a few times. The chain couples TRBV12-3 or TRBV12-4 to TRBJ2-2; no clear D gene. The CDR3 runs to 13 residues. The germline V and J ends were trimmed by 3 bases and 6 bases, with 8 bases remaining between them. The CDR3 loop reads CASSFHQAGELFF. DNA for the CDR3: TGTGCCAGCAGTTTCCACCAAGCCGGGGAGCTGTTTTTT.

This chain links TRBV4-3 with TRBJ2-7, with D perhaps matching TRBD1 (6 bases). There are 15 residues in the CDR3. The V and J ends lost 2 bases and 5 bases respectively, with 16 bases between them. The germline gives CDR1 LGHNA, CDR2 YSLEER. The CDR3 nucleotides are TGCGCCAGCAGCCAATGGGAAGGGGGTGTCAACGAGCAGTACTTC. It is translated as CASSQWEGGVNEQYF.

This clonotype was found a few times. V is TRBV6-1 and J is TRBJ2-2; TRBD2 matches 7 bases. The CDR3 is 15 residues long. Germline V gene lookup returns CDR1 MNHNS and CDR2 SASEGT. V shed 3 bases and J 3 bases; nucleotides not matched to a gene: 4. The CDR3 DNA reads as TGTGCCAGCAGTGACCCGGGACTACACACCGGGGAGCTGTTTTTT. Translation: CASSDPGLHTGELFF.